The entry below gives a single T cell receptor beta chain sequence along with its context. Antigen unknown. The junction departs from germline at one end; a sequencing error may be responsible. This sample is part of a study of cytomegalovirus exposure and HLA in healthy donors. This CDR3 region has 12 residues. Germline CDR1 is SEHNR and CDR2 is FQNEAQ (reference sequence). Study-wide results and caveats: Most subjects' HLA-A and HLA-B alleles were reportedly predicted from TCR beta sequences.

A multiplex PCR was run with 60 Vbeta primers and 13 Jbeta primers. Sequenced by immunoSEQ multiplex PCR; TCRdb stores in-frame clones only, minus some. This table has 85,000 to 130,000 clones, about 79% appearing once. What was sequenced was PBMCs. This receptor was identified in a man aged 55 to 69 in good health and CMV-seropositive. V gene TRBV7-9 combines with J gene TRBJ2-3; TRBD1 or TRBD2 may be the D gene (7 bases each). The chain's CDR3 is CSSSGTAGTQYF. Written as DNA, the CDR3 is TGTTCCAGCAGCGGGACAGCGGGTACGCAGTATTTT.